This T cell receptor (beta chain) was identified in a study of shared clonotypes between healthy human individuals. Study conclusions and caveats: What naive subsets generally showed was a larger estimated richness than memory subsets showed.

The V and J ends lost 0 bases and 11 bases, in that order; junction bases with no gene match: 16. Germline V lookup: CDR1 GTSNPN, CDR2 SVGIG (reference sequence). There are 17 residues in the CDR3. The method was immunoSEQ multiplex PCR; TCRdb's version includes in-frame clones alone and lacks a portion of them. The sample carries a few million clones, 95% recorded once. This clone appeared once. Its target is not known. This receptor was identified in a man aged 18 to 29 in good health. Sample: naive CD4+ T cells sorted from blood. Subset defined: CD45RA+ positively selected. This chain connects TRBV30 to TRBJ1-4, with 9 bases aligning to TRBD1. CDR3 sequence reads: CAWSVLGLTGGAEKLFF. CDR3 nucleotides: TGTGCCTGGAGTGTATTAGGCTTAACAGGGGGCGCGGAGAAACTGTTTTTT.